There are many counts of the clone carrying this T cell receptor (beta chain). The target antigen is unknown. This record comes from a study of response to subunit inactivated influenza vaccine. Whole-study results and caveats: Authors suggested seasonal influenza vaccinations each recruit few new T cells.

Each CDR3 protein is one row after TCRdb ran MiXCR on the RT-PCR reads. The data contain 490,000 or so distinct CDR3 sequences, about 8% of them seen just once; the ten biggest clones take up over 10%. This TCR was recovered from a man between 45 and 75 years old who received an inactivated influenza vaccine. The source material was PBMCs from blood, sampled roughly 24 months after vaccination.

The CDR3 DNA is TGCGCCAGCAGCTTGGTCGGGACAGGGGATTCACCCCTCCACTTT. It specifies CASSLVGTGDSPLHF. This chain connects TRBV5-1 to TRBJ1-6, with 10 bases aligning to TRBD1. CDR3 size: 15 residues. The V segment lost 0 bases and the J segment 8 bases; nucleotides outside the gene matches: 2. The germline CDR1 and CDR2 sequences are SGHRS and YFSETQ.